Sequencing of this T cell receptor (beta chain) was carried out in a study of OX40 agonist ivuxolimab in advanced cancers. The method was immunoSEQ multiplex PCR; TCRdb's version includes in-frame clones alone and lacks a portion of them. There are under 85,000 clones in the sample; roughly 81% occur only once, and less than 5.5% lies in the top ten. The germline CDR1 and CDR2 sequences are MGHRA and YSYEKL. The CDR3 spans 15 residues. With 1 base removed from V and 1 base from J, the gap between germline ends came to 9 bases. This clonotype was sampled from an adult with an advanced solid tumor such as melanoma, head and neck, liver or kidney cancer. The genes are TRBV4-1 and TRBJ2-3; D is perhaps TRBD2 (5 bases). The sequencing used CD4+ or CD8+ T cells sorted from blood, collected in a trial of the OX40 agonist ivuxolimab. This CDR3 is CASSQGWRGTDTQYF. The CDR3 region has the DNA TGCGCCAGCAGCCAAGGTTGGCGGGGCACAGATACGCAGTATTTT.